The next 18 T cell receptor beta chains were all read from a single sample in a study of T cell responses to AZD1222 COVID-19 vaccine. TCRdb's table, derived via immunoSEQ multiplex PCR, lists solely in-frame clones and lacks some. The sample has 120,000 to 150,000 clones, under 95% seen once. This sample comprised peripheral blood, obtained on day 0 of AZD1222 vaccination. The receptors stem from an adult in good health.

The chain has TRBV4-2 and TRBJ2-3; unclear D gene. The CDR3 length is 20 residues. Germline V gene lookup returns CDR1 LGHNA and CDR2 YNFKEQ. The germline V and J ends were trimmed by 0 bases and 0 bases, with 22 bases remaining between them. For the CDR3, the DNA is TGTGCCAGCAGCCAAGATTCCGGTGGGAATGTCCCCCGGAGCACAGATACGCAGTATTTT. It codes for CASSQDSGGNVPRSTDTQYF.

The chain combines TRBV14 with TRBJ1-2; 12 nucleotides agree with TRBD1. CDR3 length: 16 amino acids. Trimming removed 0 bases from V and 4 bases from J; junction bases left unmatched: 3. Germline V gene sequence: CDR1 SGHDN, CDR2 FVKESK. CDR3 sequence: CASSQEGTGGVYGYTF. The CDR3 coding sequence is TGTGCCAGCAGCCAAGAGGGGACAGGGGGCGTCTATGGCTACACCTTC.

The rearrangement links TRBV5-1 to TRBJ1-2, with a weak D call TRBD1 (5 bases). CDR3 length: 15 residues. V lost 0 bases and J 3 bases, leaving 12 bases between the germline ends. Germline assignment: CDR1 SGHRS and CDR2 YFSETQ. Here the CDR3 reads CASSLESRRDYGYTF. The CDR3 nucleotides read TGCGCCAGCAGCTTGGAATCCCGCAGGGACTATGGCTACACCTTC.

V gene TRBV12-3 or TRBV12-4 combines with J gene TRBJ2-1, with 7 bases lining up with TRBD2. CDR3 length: 13 residues. V gave up 3 bases and J gave up 7 bases; unmatched junction bases: 3. The CDR3 bases are TGTGCCAGCAGTTTGACTAGCAGGAATGAGCAGTTCTTC. It is translated as CASSLTSRNEQFF.

This sequence joins TRBV11-1 and TRBJ2-7; 9 positions match TRBD1. Looked up from germline, CDR1 is SGHAT and CDR2 is FQDESV (reference sequence). The junction had 4 bases not matched to a gene; V was cut back by 5 bases and J by 2 bases. This CDR3 comprises 14 residues. CDR3 residues: CASSVRDRAYEQYF. The DNA for the CDR3 is TGTGCCAGCAGCGTACGGGACAGGGCCTACGAGCAGTACTTC.

This clone was counted once. The rearrangement joins TRBV5-8 to TRBJ1-3; weak D call: TRBD1 (6 bases). The CDR3 totals 14 residues. Per the germline V gene, CDR1 is SGHTS and CDR2 is YDEGEE. Trimming stripped 4 bases from V and 7 bases from J, with 15 bases between. Here the CDR3 reads CASSIRQDRNTIYF. CDR3 nucleotides: TGTGCCAGCAGCATCAGACAGGACCGGAACACCATATATTTT.

The CDR3 sequence: CASSQEGQGAGNEQFF. CDR3 nucleotides: TGTGCCAGCAGCCAAGAGGGACAGGGGGCGGGTAATGAGCAGTTCTTC. The V and J genes are TRBV3-1 (or the pseudogene TRBV3-2) and TRBJ2-1, with 12 bases identical to TRBD1. The CDR3 sequence is 16 residues long. Germline CDR1 and CDR2: LGHDT and YNNKEL (reference sequence). V lost 0 bases and J lost 7; bases outside the gene matches: 4.

V and J are TRBV7-9 and TRBJ1-1, with D tentatively TRBD1 (5 bases). The CDR3 is 14 residues long. V gave up 2 bases and J gave up 7 bases, with 14 bases separating them. CDR1 is SEHNR and CDR2 is FQNEAQ in the germline V gene (reference sequence). This CDR3 reads CASSLPTAALEAFF. CDR3 nucleotides: TGTGCCAGCAGCTTACCGACAGCAGCACTTGAAGCTTTCTTT.

V is TRBV19 and J is TRBJ1-5; D is perhaps TRBD1 (6 bases). CDR1 and CDR2 (germline): LNHDA, SQIVND (reference sequence). The CDR3 has 13 residues. V lost 8 bases and J lost 6, with 14 bases in between. CDR3 residues: CASSSARGQPQHF. The DNA of the CDR3 is TGTGCCAGTTCCTCCGCCAGGGGTCAGCCCCAGCATTTT. Filled out from reference TRBV19 and TRBJ1-5, the complete variable domain reads DGGITQSPKYLFRKEGQNVTLSCEQNLNHDAMYWYRQDPGQGLRLIYYSQIVNDFQKGDIAEGYSVSREKKESFPLTVTSAQKNPTAFYLCASSSARGQPQHFGDGTRLSIL.

The V call is TRBV7-9, the J call TRBJ2-2; TRBD1 agrees at 10 bases. Losses at the gene ends were 8 bases for V and 5 bases for J; bases not matched to a gene: 14. Germline CDR1 is SEHNR and CDR2 is FQNEAQ (reference sequence). CDR3 length: 17 residues. The CDR3 nucleotides are TGTGCCAGCCGTCTCTGGAGGACAGGGGGGTGGACCGGGGAGCTGTTTTTT. It encodes CASRLWRTGGWTGELFF.

The genes are TRBV3-1 (or the pseudogene TRBV3-2) and TRBJ2-3; D is unresolved. V lost 1 base to trimming and J lost 2 bases, with 10 bases between them. The germline gives CDR1 LGHDT, CDR2 YNNKEL (reference sequence). This CDR3 comprises 15 residues. Here the CDR3 reads CASSQGPGPTDTQYF. In DNA form, the CDR3 reads TGTGCCAGCAGCCAAGGTCCAGGCCCCACAGATACGCAGTATTTT.

The chain carries TRBV6-2 or TRBV6-3 and TRBJ1-4, with D perhaps matching TRBD1 (5 bases). The CDR3 contains 15 residues. V gave up 5 bases and J gave up 4 bases, with 14 bases separating them. Germline assignment: CDR1 MNHEY and CDR2 SVGEGT. CDR3 loop: CASSAHRDRNEKLFF. The CDR3 DNA sequence: TGTGCCAGCAGTGCCCACCGGGACCGTAATGAAAAACTGTTTTTT.

V is TRBV2 and J is TRBJ2-7; tentatively, D is TRBD2 (5 bases). The V end was cut by 6 bases, the J end by 6 bases, with 15 bases between. Germline loops: CDR1 SNHLY, CDR2 FYNNEI. The CDR3 extends over 13 amino acids. Here the CDR3 reads CASSAPRSGEQYF. The CDR3 coding sequence is TGTGCCAGCAGCGCCCCCCGGAGCGGCGAGCAGTACTTC.

A note on this clone: This specimen includes other DNA sequences encoding the same CDR3. The J gene is TRBJ2-7, the V gene TRBV6-6, with D possibly being TRBD2 (5 bases). CDR1 MNHNY and CDR2 SVGAGI come from the germline V gene (reference sequence). CDR3 length equals 12 residues. V was shortened by 3 bases and J by 3 bases, with 6 bases between the two germline ends. Here the CDR3 reads CASSYEGYEQYF. The CDR3 DNA is TGTGCCAGCAGTTATGAGGGCTACGAGCAGTACTTC.

This chain connects TRBV11-3 to TRBJ2-1; either TRBD1 or TRBD2 may fit D (5 bases each). The V end lost 1 base, the J end lost 6 bases, and 25 bases lay between the germline ends. Germline V gene sequence: CDR1 SGHNT, CDR2 YENEEA. The CDR3 has 19 amino acids. The DNA of the CDR3 is TGTGCCAGCAGCTTAGGAGAACCTTCCCAACCGGGGCCCTTCAATGAGCAGTTCTTC. Amino acids: CASSLGEPSQPGPFNEQFF.

The V and J genes are TRBV13 and TRBJ1-2, with a weak D call TRBD1 (6 bases). The CDR3 runs to 14 residues. From germline, CDR1 is PRHDT and CDR2 FYEKMQ (reference sequence). V was shortened by 5 bases and J by 6 bases, with 16 bases between the two germline ends. CDR3 sequence: CASSRRGTGNGYTF. The CDR3 coding sequence is TGTGCCAGCAGCCGCCGCGGAACAGGGAATGGCTACACCTTC.

This clone occurred once. The chain joins TRBV12-3 or TRBV12-4 to TRBJ2-5, with unresolved D. The V end was cut by 2 bases, the J end by 4 bases, with 5 bases between. The CDR3 covers 12 residues. The CDR3 nucleotides read TGTGCCAGCAGTTTATCAGTAGAGACCCAGTACTTC. It translates to CASSLSVETQYF.

A note on this clone: The same CDR3 also results from other DNA sequences found in this sample. The rearrangement joins TRBV7-8 to TRBJ1-1, with TRBD1 as a possible D gene (5 bases). V was cut by 3 bases and J by 1 base, with 6 bases left in between. The V gene's germline CDR1 is SGHVS and CDR2 FQNEAQ. The CDR3 has 13 amino acids. The CDR3 sequence is CASSLGRNTEAFF. Written as DNA, the CDR3 is TGTGCCAGCAGCTTGGGACGGAACACTGAAGCTTTCTTT.